Included here is one TCR beta chain sequence, with context. This entry belongs to a study of blood T cell repertoires in COVID-19. Study-level information: Samples came from the United States, Italy and Spain, spanning acute and convalescent COVID-19. Sample material is recorded as cDNA or gDNA derived from T cells, B-cell-depleted T cells, or PBMCs.

Per the germline V gene, CDR1 is SNHLY and CDR2 is FYNNEI. The CDR3 spans 14 residues. Trimming shortened V by 6 bases and J by 7 bases, and 18 bases separated the two germline ends. Original analysis: Amplifying reference gene primers gave estimates of nucleated cell counts. Sequencing used immunoSEQ multiplex PCR; TCRdb keeps in-frame clones, though not all of them. D and trimming come from the DNA, and the V and J calls and clone size come from that table. The sample has over 100,000 clones; about 89% are singletons. The sample comprised peripheral blood. J is TRBJ1-2 and V is TRBV2; D gene uncertain. The sequence was collected from a human donor with acute or convalescent COVID-19. The donor label of this sample is uncertain. The DNA of the CDR3 is TGTGCCAGCAGCCCTCGGACGGACGGAGGTGGCTACACCTTC. This translates into CASSPRTDGGGYTF.